The sequence of this T cell receptor beta chain was determined in a study of regulatory T cells in long-lasting Graves disease. The CDR3 has 14 residues. Germline-derived CDR1 and CDR2 are SGHTA and FQGNSA. Specified time point: newly diagnosed GD, antithyroid drugs for less than 3 months. Isolated PBMC RNA provided the starting material for the TCR library. Points on this clonotype: A read error is possible here, since a much larger clone lies one base away.

CDR3-region Arm-PCR and iRepertoire HTBI primers produced the TCR beta libraries. TCRdb reprocessed the multiplex PCR reads via MiXCR and lists one record per CDR3 protein. The table includes about 450,000 distinct CDR3 sequences, less than 20% detected once. These data were likewise used in another study, on T cells in Graves' hyperthyroidism and ophthalmopathy.

Source: peripheral blood mononuclear cells (PBMCs), taken at new diagnosis, from a patient treated with antithyroid drugs. The clonotype comes from a woman in her twenties or thirties with Graves disease. The rearrangement joins TRBV7-2 to TRBJ1-1; TRBD1 matches 8 bases. Here the CDR3 DNA reads TGTGCCGGCAGCCCGGGACAGGTTAACACTGAAGCTTTCTTT. It translates to CAGSPGQVNTEAFF.